Listed below are T cell receptor beta chains from one sample, sequenced in a study of T cells in Graves' hyperthyroidism and ophthalmopathy. TCRdb independently ran MiXCR on the multiplex PCR reads; one entry per CDR3 protein. Of over 650,000 distinct CDR3 sequences listed, roughly 17% are singletons. The source material was blood. The source is a man aged 18 to 30 with Graves' hyperthyroidism. The CDR3 runs from the conserved cysteine through the conserved F or W.

v_gene: TRBV2
j_gene: TRBJ2-7
CDR3aa: CASSEAARREQYF

v_gene: TRBV7-8
j_gene: TRBJ2-7
CDR3aa: CASSFTSYGQYF

v_gene: TRBV6-6
j_gene: TRBJ1-1
CDR3aa: CASSYSLGLKNTEAFF

v_gene: TRBV4-1
j_gene: TRBJ2-7
CDR3aa: CASSQDRRDRNYEQYF

v_gene: TRBV7-8
j_gene: TRBJ2-7
CDR3aa: CASSLGTSAGQYF

v_gene: TRBV6-6
j_gene: TRBJ2-1
CDR3aa: CASSYGQREGMNEQFF

v_gene: TRBV7-9
j_gene: TRBJ1-4
CDR3aa: CASSLGSPGRINEKLFF

v_gene: TRBV28
j_gene: TRBJ2-7
CDR3aa: CASSLQGTPYEQYF

v_gene: TRBV7-8
j_gene: TRBJ2-1
CDR3aa: CASSLTRIELYNEQFF

v_gene: TRBV5-4
j_gene: TRBJ2-1
CDR3aa: CASGGGGTEQFF

v_gene: TRBV24-1
j_gene: TRBJ2-1
CDR3aa: CATSGTFMGNEQFF

v_gene: TRBV11-1
j_gene: TRBJ2-1
CDR3aa: CASSFLGEGLDNEQFF

v_gene: TRBV20-1
j_gene: TRBJ1-1
CDR3aa: CSARRGDLNTEAFF

v_gene: TRBV12-3/TRBV12-4
j_gene: TRBJ2-7
CDR3aa: CASSPGTDHSYEQYF

v_gene: TRBV7-9
j_gene: TRBJ1-1
CDR3aa: CASSLVGQMNTEAFF

v_gene: TRBV12-3/TRBV12-4
j_gene: TRBJ2-7
CDR3aa: CASSLPGWRTNSFYEQYF

v_gene: TRBV14
j_gene: TRBJ1-1
CDR3aa: CASSLDWGFHTEAFF

v_gene: TRBV20-1
j_gene: TRBJ2-1
CDR3aa: CSAFPPGIRLAGRNEQFF

v_gene: TRBV7-9
j_gene: TRBJ2-7
CDR3aa: CASTPAGGEQYF

v_gene: TRBV12-3/TRBV12-4
j_gene: TRBJ2-5
CDR3aa: CASSELTGFQTQYF

v_gene: TRBV30
j_gene: TRBJ2-1
CDR3aa: CAWITGQGAVNEQFF

v_gene: TRBV7-2
j_gene: TRBJ2-1
CDR3aa: CASSPRRAVSNEQFF

v_gene: TRBV3-1
j_gene: TRBJ2-7
CDR3aa: CASSQDGQGEYEQYF

v_gene: TRBV7-9
j_gene: TRBJ1-2
CDR3aa: CASSLAQPALTF

v_gene: TRBV12-3/TRBV12-4
j_gene: TRBJ2-1
CDR3aa: CASRAGLAGEQFF

v_gene: TRBV6-2/TRBV6-3
j_gene: TRBJ2-5
CDR3aa: CASTAAFQYQETQYF

v_gene: TRBV2
j_gene: TRBJ2-7
CDR3aa: CASSYTTVEQYF

v_gene: TRBV5-4
j_gene: TRBJ2-7
CDR3aa: CASSLDTSVYYEQYF

v_gene: TRBV7-2
j_gene: TRBJ2-1
CDR3aa: CASSLVAGRYNEQFF